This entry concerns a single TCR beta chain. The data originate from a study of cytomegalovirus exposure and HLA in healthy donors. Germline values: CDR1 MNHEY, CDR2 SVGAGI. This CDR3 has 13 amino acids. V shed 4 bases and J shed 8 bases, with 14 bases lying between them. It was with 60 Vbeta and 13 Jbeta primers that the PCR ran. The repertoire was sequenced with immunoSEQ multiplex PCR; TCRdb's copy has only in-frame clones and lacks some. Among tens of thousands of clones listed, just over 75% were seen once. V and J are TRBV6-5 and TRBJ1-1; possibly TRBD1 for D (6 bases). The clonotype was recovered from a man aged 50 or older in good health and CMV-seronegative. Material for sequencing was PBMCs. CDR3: CASSLRQASEAFF. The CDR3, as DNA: TGTGCCAGCAGTTTACGACAGGCCTCCGAAGCTTTCTTT.